The 20 T cell receptor beta chains presented below share a single source sample, sequenced in a study of cytomegalovirus exposure and HLA in healthy donors. PCR employed 60 Vbeta and 13 Jbeta primers. Clones were sequenced by immunoSEQ multiplex PCR, and TCRdb holds only the in-frame ones, with some missing. The sample contains 150,000 to 250,000 clones, roughly 85% of which appear only once. Sequencing input: PBMCs. The receptors stem from a woman in her 30s in good health and CMV-seropositive.

The chain carries TRBV18 and TRBJ2-1; D may be TRBD1 (6 bases). The germline V gene encodes CDR1 KGHSH and CDR2 LQKENI. V was clipped by 3 bases and J by 8 bases, with 8 bases between them. The CDR3 loop spans 12 amino acids. CDR3 residues: CASSPGGDEQFF. The CDR3 DNA is TGTGCCAGCTCACCTGGGGGCGATGAGCAGTTCTTC.

This rearrangement joins TRBV5-1 to TRBJ2-4; D is unresolved. With 0 bases removed from V and 0 bases from J, the gap between germline ends came to 4 bases. CDR1 is SGHRS, CDR2 YFSETQ, per germline. The CDR3 contains 14 residues. DNA for the CDR3: TGCGCCAGCAGCTTGGCAGGAGCCAAAAACATTCAGTACTTC. This gives the protein CASSLAGAKNIQYF.

This chain connects TRBV10-3 to TRBJ2-7; 8 positions agree with TRBD1. Germline lookup yields CDR1 ENHRY and CDR2 SYGVKD. This CDR3 has 15 residues. The V and J ends lost 3 bases and 3 bases, in that order; junction bases with no gene match: 7. The CDR3 loop is CAISDWTGRVYEQYF. In DNA, the CDR3 is TGTGCCATCAGTGATTGGACAGGGCGCGTCTACGAGCAGTACTTC.

The rearrangement joins TRBV15 to TRBJ1-1, with 7 positions matching TRBD1. V lost 5 bases and J lost 4; bases outside the gene matches: 10. The germline V gene has CDR1 LNHNV and CDR2 YYDKDF (reference sequence). This CDR3 has 15 amino acids. The CDR3 DNA reads TGTGCCACCAGCCCGACCCATCCAGGGGGCACTGAAGCTTTCTTT. Translating gives CATSPTHPGGTEAFF.

CDR3 amino acids: CASSQGSTTNEKLFF. The CDR3 region has the DNA TGTGCCAGCAGCCAGGGCTCAACGACTAATGAAAAACTGTTTTTT. The chain links TRBV4-2 to TRBJ1-4; no definite D call. The CDR3 length is 15 residues. Trimming removed 3 bases from V and 2 bases from J, with 10 bases in between. Per germline, CDR1 LGHNA and CDR2 YNFKEQ.

The V gene is TRBV4-2, the J gene TRBJ2-1, with 9 bases aligning to TRBD1. Germline CDR1 is LGHNA and CDR2 is YNFKEQ. This CDR3 is built from 17 residues. The V gene end was trimmed by 3 bases and the J gene end by 8 bases; junction bases not matched to a gene: 14. CDR3 in DNA: TGTGCCAGCAGCCAGCATTTACCGGGACAGGGTGCCCATGAGCAGTTCTTC. This translates into CASSQHLPGQGAHEQFF.

The chain couples TRBV5-4 to TRBJ1-2; 8 nucleotides agree with TRBD1. The CDR3 has 14 residues. Germline V gives CDR1 SGHNT, CDR2 YYREEE (reference sequence). V shed 2 bases, J shed 6 bases, and the junction held 6 bases outside the gene matches. The CDR3 is CASSLQGGENGYTF. As DNA, the CDR3 is TGTGCCAGCAGCTTACAGGGGGGCGAAAATGGCTACACCTTC.

The chain carries TRBV7-6 and TRBJ2-3, with unresolved D. The CDR3 runs 16 residues. The V gene's germline CDR1 is SGHVS and CDR2 FNYEAQ. With 3 bases removed from V and 1 base from J, the gap between germline ends came to 14 bases. CDR3 sequence reads: CASSLGSIPGTDTQYF. In nucleotides, the CDR3 is TGTGCCAGCAGCTTGGGCTCAATCCCCGGCACAGATACGCAGTATTTT. The full variable domain, with the rest looked up from reference TRBV7-6 and TRBJ2-3, is GAGVSQSPRYKVTKRGQDVALRCDPISGHVSLYWYRQALGQGPEFLTYFNYEAQQDKSGLPNDRFSAERPEGSISTLTIQRTEQRDSAMYRCASSLGSIPGTDTQYFGPGTRLTVL.

This clone appeared a few times. The chain recombines TRBV20-1 with TRBJ2-1; D uncertain. Trimming stripped 6 bases from V and 0 bases from J, with 3 bases between. The germline V gene encodes CDR1 DFQATT and CDR2 SNEGSKA (reference sequence). The CDR3 has 11 residues. This CDR3 is CSASSYNEQFF. In DNA form, the CDR3 reads TGCAGTGCGAGCTCCTACAATGAGCAGTTCTTC.

The table lists this clone with a few counts. The rearrangement uses TRBV4-3 and TRBJ1-1, with D tentatively TRBD1 (5 bases). The CDR3 extends over 17 amino acids. In germline, CDR1 is LGHNA, CDR2 YSLEER. The V end lost 1 base, the J end lost 3 bases, and 18 bases lay between the germline ends. The CDR3 region is CASSQGVTVIRDTEAFF. The CDR3 nucleotides are TGCGCCAGCAGCCAAGGGGTGACAGTGATAAGGGACACTGAAGCTTTCTTT.

The chain recombines TRBV18 with TRBJ1-4; a possible D gene is TRBD1 (5 bases). Trimming took 1 base from V and 6 from J, leaving 12 bases between them. There are 15 residues in the CDR3. Germline V gene sequence: CDR1 KGHSH, CDR2 LQKENI. CDR3 residues: CASSPRQGPYEKLFF. CDR3 nucleotides: TGTGCCAGCTCACCACGGCAGGGCCCTTATGAAAAACTGTTTTTT.

The rearrangement joins TRBV29-1 to TRBJ1-1; D is possibly TRBD1 (5 bases). Germline V gives CDR1 SQVTM, CDR2 ANQGSEA. With 4 bases removed from V and 5 bases from J, the gap between germline ends came to 14 bases. This CDR3 region has 13 residues. CDR3 nucleotide sequence: TGCAGCGTTGGGGGCGGTCTAAGGACTGAAGCTTTCTTT. Its protein is CSVGGGLRTEAFF.

The chain joins TRBV29-1 to TRBJ2-5, with 11 nucleotides matching TRBD2. The CDR3 extends over 15 amino acids. Germline-derived CDR1 and CDR2 are SQVTM and ANQGSEA. V shed 4 bases, J shed 1 base, and the junction held 5 bases outside the gene matches. This CDR3 is CSVGGLAGLQETQYF. As DNA, the CDR3 is TGCAGCGTTGGAGGACTAGCGGGCCTCCAAGAGACCCAGTACTTC.

The rearrangement links TRBV15 to TRBJ1-2; TRBD1 matches at 8 bases. Unmatched junction bases numbered 3, after V lost 4 bases and J lost 2 bases. The germline CDR1 and CDR2 sequences are LNHNV and YYDKDF (reference sequence). The CDR3 totals 14 residues. The CDR3 is CATSKAGGNYGYTF. The CDR3 region has the DNA TGTGCCACCAGCAAGGCAGGGGGCAACTATGGCTACACCTTC.

With regard to this clone: The identical CDR3 is also encoded by other nucleotide sequences in the sample. This chain links TRBV29-1 with TRBJ2-3; 10 nucleotides match TRBD1. Germline loops: CDR1 SQVTM, CDR2 ANQGSEA. The CDR3 runs to 13 residues. Trimming at V came to 3 bases and at J to 4 bases, leaving 1 base not matched to a gene. The CDR3 loop is CSVETGGADTQYF. Here the CDR3 DNA reads TGCAGCGTTGAGACAGGGGGCGCAGATACGCAGTATTTT.

This clone was seen a few times. This chain connects TRBV11-2 to TRBJ1-1; D unclear. V lost 5 bases, J lost 5 bases, and 15 bases lay in between. Germline V gives CDR1 SGHAT, CDR2 FQNNGV. This CDR3 contains 14 residues. DNA of the CDR3: TGTGCCAGCAGCCGAGGTCGAGGTTTAACTGAAGCTTTCTTT. Its translation is CASSRGRGLTEAFF.

The V gene is TRBV10-1, the J gene TRBJ2-3; D is ambiguous. Trimming cost V 3 bases and J 6 bases, with 4 bases left between them. Per the germline V gene, CDR1 is WNHNN and CDR2 is SYGVQD (reference sequence). CDR3 length equals 11 residues. CDR3 residues: CASSELDTQYF. In DNA, the CDR3 is TGCGCCAGCAGTGAACTGGATACGCAGTATTTT.

The J gene is TRBJ2-7, the V gene TRBV7-8; 16 nucleotides match TRBD2. Looked up from germline, CDR1 is SGHVS and CDR2 is FQNEAQ. The CDR3 is 22 residues long. With V trimmed by 0 bases and J by 4 bases, 18 bases remained unmatched. The CDR3 here is CASSLARGPGLAGGSPLYEQYF. For the CDR3, the DNA is TGTGCCAGCAGCTTAGCGAGGGGACCGGGACTAGCGGGAGGGTCCCCCCTATACGAGCAGTACTTC.

This clone has only a few counts. The gene calls are TRBV6-5 and TRBJ1-4; D is perhaps TRBD1 (5 bases). Germline V gives CDR1 MNHEY, CDR2 SVGAGI. This CDR3 comprises 14 residues. The V and J ends lost 6 bases and 6 bases respectively, with 14 bases between them. CDR3 in amino acids: CASSPDSWYEKLFF. Written as DNA, the CDR3 is TGTGCCAGCAGCCCCGACAGTTGGTATGAAAAACTGTTTTTT.

The V and J genes are TRBV27 and TRBJ1-2; TRBD1 is a possible D gene (5 bases). Germline V gives CDR1 MNHEY, CDR2 SMNVEV (reference sequence). This CDR3 contains 15 residues. Trimming removed 0 bases at V and 5 bases at J, with 13 bases between. The CDR3 bases are TGTGCCAGCAGTTTATCTGCAGGGCACGGGTATGGCTACACCTTC. Amino acid sequence: CASSLSAGHGYGYTF.